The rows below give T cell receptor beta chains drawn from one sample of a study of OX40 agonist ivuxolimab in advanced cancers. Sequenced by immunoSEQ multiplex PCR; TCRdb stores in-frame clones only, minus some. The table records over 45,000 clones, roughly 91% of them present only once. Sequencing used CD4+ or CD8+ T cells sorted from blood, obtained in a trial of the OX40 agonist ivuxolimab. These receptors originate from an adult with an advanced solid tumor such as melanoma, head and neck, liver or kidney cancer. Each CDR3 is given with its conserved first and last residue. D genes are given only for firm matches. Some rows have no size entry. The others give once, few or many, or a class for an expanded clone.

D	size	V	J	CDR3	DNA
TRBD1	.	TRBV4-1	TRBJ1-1	CASSQLQGVEAFF	TGCGCCAGCAGCCAGTTACAGGGGGTTGAAGCTTTCTTT
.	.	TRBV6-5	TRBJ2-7	CASSRQYTYEQYF	TGTGCCAGCAGCCGTCAATACACCTACGAGCAGTACTTC
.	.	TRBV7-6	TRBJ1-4	CASSFFGSNEKLFF	TGTGCCAGCAGCTTCTTTGGCAGTAATGAAAAACTGTTTTTT
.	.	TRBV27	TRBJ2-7	CASSLSGPRGGSSYEQYF	TGTGCCAGCAGTTTATCGGGCCCTAGGGGGGGTAGCTCCTACGAGCAGTACTTC
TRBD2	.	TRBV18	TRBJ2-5	CASSPRGLAEETQYF	TGTGCCAGCTCACCCCGGGGACTAGCGGAAGAGACCCAGTACTTC
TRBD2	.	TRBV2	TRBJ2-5	CASRRTSGQETQYF	TGTGCCAGTCGGCGGACTAGCGGCCAAGAGACCCAGTACTTC
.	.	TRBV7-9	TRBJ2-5	CASSLADGEETQYF	TGTGCCAGCAGCTTAGCGGACGGGGAAGAGACCCAGTACTTC
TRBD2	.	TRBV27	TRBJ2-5	CASSPGTSGETQYF	TGTGCCAGCAGTCCGGGGACTAGCGGAGAGACCCAGTACTTC
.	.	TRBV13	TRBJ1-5	CASSALGQPQHF	TGTGCCAGCAGCGCCTTGGGCCAGCCCCAGCATTTT
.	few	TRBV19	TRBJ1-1	CASSIGGGTEAFF	TGTGCCAGTAGTATCGGGGGCGGCACTGAAGCTTTCTTT
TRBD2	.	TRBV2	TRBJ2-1	CASRGLAHEQFF	TGTGCCAGCAGAGGACTAGCCCATGAGCAGTTCTTC
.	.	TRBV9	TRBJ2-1	CASSGLGGSSYNEQFF	TGTGCCAGCAGCGGGCTCGGAGGGAGCTCCTACAATGAGCAGTTCTTC
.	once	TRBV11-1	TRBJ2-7	CASSFGTGTYEQYF	TGTGCCAGCAGCTTTGGGACGGGGACCTACGAGCAGTACTTC
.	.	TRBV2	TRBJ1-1	CASSDPGDTEAFF	TGTGCCAGCAGTGACCCCGGGGATACTGAAGCTTTCTTT
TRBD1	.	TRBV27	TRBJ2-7	CASSWTGLSSYEQYF	TGTGCCAGCAGTTGGACAGGGTTAAGCTCCTACGAGCAGTACTTC
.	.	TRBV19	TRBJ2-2	CASSTSGTGELFF	.
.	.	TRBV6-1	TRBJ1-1	CASSESTDYEAFF	TGTGCCAGCAGTGAATCGACAGACTATGAAGCTTTCTTT
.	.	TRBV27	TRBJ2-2	CASSFGDTTGELFF	TGTGCCAGCAGTTTCGGGGATACCACCGGGGAGCTGTTTTTT
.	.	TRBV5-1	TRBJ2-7	CASSLGDYEQYF	TGCGCCAGCAGCTTGGGAGATTACGAGCAGTACTTC
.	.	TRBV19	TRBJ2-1	CASSTYGATRDEQFF	TGTGCCAGTAGTACATACGGGGCCACCCGGGATGAGCAGTTCTTC
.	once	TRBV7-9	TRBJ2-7	CASSPKDRLEQYF	TGTGCCAGCAGCCCGAAGGATAGACTCGAGCAGTACTTC
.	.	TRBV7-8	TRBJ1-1	CASSLGTPGDTEAFF	TGTGCCAGCAGCTTGGGTACCCCGGGGGACACTGAAGCTTTCTTT
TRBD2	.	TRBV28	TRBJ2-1	CASSLGGGAGVGSYNEQFF	TGTGCCAGCAGTTTGGGGGGAGGTGCGGGAGTTGGTTCCTACAATGAGCAGTTCTTC
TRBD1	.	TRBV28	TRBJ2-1	CASSSIGDSLNEQFF	TGTGCCAGCAGTTCCATAGGGGACAGTCTCAATGAGCAGTTCTTC
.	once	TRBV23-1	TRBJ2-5	CASSQPPGTNQETQYF	TGCGCCAGCAGTCAACCACCAGGGACAAACCAAGAGACCCAGTACTTC
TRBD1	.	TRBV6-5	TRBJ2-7	CASSSFDRAYEQYF	TGTGCCAGCAGCTCCTTTGACAGGGCGTACGAGCAGTACTTC
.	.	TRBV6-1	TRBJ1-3	CASSGGTMLFGNTIYF	TGTGCCAGCAGTGGAGGGACAATGCTTTTTGGAAACACCATATATTTT
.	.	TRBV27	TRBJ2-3	CASSPIARADTQYF	TGTGCCAGCAGTCCTATCGCCAGGGCAGATACGCAGTATTTT
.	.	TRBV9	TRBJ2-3	CASSVVGSDTQYF	TGTGCCAGCAGCGTAGTTGGTTCCGATACGCAGTATTTT
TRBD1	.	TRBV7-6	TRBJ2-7	CASSPFGQGPYEQYF	TGTGCCAGCAGCCCCTTTGGACAGGGACCCTACGAGCAGTACTTC
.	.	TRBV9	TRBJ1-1	CASSSGSRNTEAFF	TGTGCCAGCAGTTCGGGATCAAGAAACACTGAAGCTTTCTTT
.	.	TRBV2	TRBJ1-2	CASSEGWGNYGYTF	TGTGCCAGCAGTGAGGGTTGGGGGAACTATGGCTACACCTTC
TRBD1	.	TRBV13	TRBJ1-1	CASSLMGQLMNTEAFF	TGTGCCAGCAGCTTGATGGGACAGCTCATGAACACTGAAGCTTTCTTT
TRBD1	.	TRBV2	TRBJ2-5	CASSVPTGGVGSETQYF	TGTGCCAGCAGTGTCCCGACAGGGGGCGTTGGATCCGAGACCCAGTACTTC
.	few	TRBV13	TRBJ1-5	CASSLGAGDGQPQHF	TGTGCCAGCAGCTTAGGAGCGGGGGACGGCCAGCCCCAGCATTTT
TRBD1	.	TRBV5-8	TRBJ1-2	CASSLVAGGNYGYTF	TGTGCCAGCAGCTTGGTAGCAGGGGGAAACTATGGCTACACCTTC
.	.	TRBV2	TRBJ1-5	CASSDEGLDNQPQHF	TGTGCCAGCAGTGATGAGGGACTCGACAATCAGCCCCAGCATTTT
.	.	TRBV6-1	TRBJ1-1	CASRTTRAEAFF	TGTGCCAGCAGGACGACGAGGGCTGAAGCTTTCTTT
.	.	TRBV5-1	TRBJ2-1	CASSLGRGPSYNEQFF	TGCGCCAGCAGCTTGGGGCGGGGCCCCTCCTACAATGAGCAGTTCTTC